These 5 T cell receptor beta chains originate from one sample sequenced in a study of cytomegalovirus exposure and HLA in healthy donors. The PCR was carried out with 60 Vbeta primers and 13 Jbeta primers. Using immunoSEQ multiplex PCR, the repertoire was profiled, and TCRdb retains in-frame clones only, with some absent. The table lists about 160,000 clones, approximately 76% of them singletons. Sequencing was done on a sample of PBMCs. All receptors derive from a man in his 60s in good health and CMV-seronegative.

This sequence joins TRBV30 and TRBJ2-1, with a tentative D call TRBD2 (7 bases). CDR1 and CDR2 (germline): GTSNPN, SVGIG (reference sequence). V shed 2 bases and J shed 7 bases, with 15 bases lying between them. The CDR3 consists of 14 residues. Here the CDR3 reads CAWSIRGAGNEQFF. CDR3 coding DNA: TGTGCCTGGAGTATCCGGGGGGCGGGAAATGAGCAGTTCTTC.

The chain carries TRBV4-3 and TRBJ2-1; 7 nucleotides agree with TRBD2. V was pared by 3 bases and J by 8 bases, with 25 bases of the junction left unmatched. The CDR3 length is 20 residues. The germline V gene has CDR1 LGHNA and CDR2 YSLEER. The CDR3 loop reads CASSHTIGSGVGTIGDEQFF. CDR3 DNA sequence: TGCGCCAGCAGCCATACCATCGGCTCGGGGGTAGGGACTATAGGTGATGAGCAGTTCTTC.

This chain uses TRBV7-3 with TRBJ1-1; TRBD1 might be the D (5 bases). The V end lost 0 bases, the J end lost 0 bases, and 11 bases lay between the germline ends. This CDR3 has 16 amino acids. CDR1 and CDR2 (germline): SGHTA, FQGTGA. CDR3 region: CASSLTPTELNTEAFF. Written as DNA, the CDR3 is TGTGCCAGCAGCTTAACCCCGACAGAGCTGAACACTGAAGCTTTCTTT.

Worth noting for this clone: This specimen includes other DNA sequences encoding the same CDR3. The CDR3 loop is CASISGNQPQHF. The DNA for the CDR3 is TGTGCCAGCATCAGTGGCAATCAGCCCCAGCATTTT. The chain combines TRBV28 with TRBJ1-5; D is uncertain. The germline V gene has CDR1 MDHEN and CDR2 SYDVKM. V was trimmed by 7 bases and J by 2 bases, leaving 6 bases between them. The CDR3 runs 12 residues.

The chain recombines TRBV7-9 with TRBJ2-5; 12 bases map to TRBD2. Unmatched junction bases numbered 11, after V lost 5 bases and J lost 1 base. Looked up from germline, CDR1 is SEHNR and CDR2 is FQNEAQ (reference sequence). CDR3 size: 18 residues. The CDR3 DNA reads TGTGCCAGCAGCAGCCGACTAGCGGGGGCCAGGGGCCAAGAGACCCAGTACTTC. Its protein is CASSSRLAGARGQETQYF.